The source of this T cell receptor (beta chain) is a study of OX40 agonist ivuxolimab in advanced cancers. Profiling relied on immunoSEQ multiplex PCR, and the TCRdb table lists in-frame clones only, not all of them. The sample consists of approximately 110,000 clones, roughly 92% of them appearing once. This CDR3 comprises 16 residues. V was clipped by 5 bases and J by 6 bases, with 22 bases between them. Germline V gene lookup returns CDR1 SNHLY and CDR2 FYNNEI. The J gene is TRBJ1-2, the V gene TRBV2; D is unclear. The input for sequencing was CD4+ or CD8+ T cells sorted from blood, taken in a trial of the OX40 agonist ivuxolimab. This sequence originates from an adult with an advanced solid tumor such as melanoma, head and neck, liver or kidney cancer. The CDR3 DNA is TGTGCCAGCAGTTTGGCTGCGGCTTTGGCGGGGAATGGCTACACCTTC. This encodes CASSLAAALAGNGYTF.